The present entry profiles one TCR beta chain with its context. What antigen it recognizes has not been identified. No qualities accompany the bases; no much larger clone lies one base away. The CDR3 regions of human TCRbeta chains were analyzed by immunosequencing. On the authors' methods: TCRs in the repertoires were compared against a reference library of SARS-CoV-2-specific TCRs that had been generated with the MIRA antigen-specificity platform. Breadth was defined as the fraction of unique TCRs that were SARS-CoV-2-associated. Depth was defined as the fraction of total T cells that were SARS-CoV-2-associated. Each spike-specific TCR was assigned to its reactive spike region and to a CD4 or CD8 class using the MIRA data. Log10-transformed breadth and depth values were compared by one-way ANOVA with Sidak's multiple comparisons tests. Here the immuneACCESS table is served through TCRdb, limited to in-frame sequences with V and J called. Missing clones are a known gap in these copies; in checked studies unresolved V genes cover under half, and the rest lacks a known reason. D and trimming were read from the DNA, whereas the V and J calls and clone size are those reported in that table. Within this sample are 150,000 to 200,000 clones, with almost 90% of them counted one time only. The top ten clones comprise 5.5% of the sample.

This entry belongs to a study of T cell responses to AZD1222 COVID-19 vaccine (dated by TCRdb to 2020 to 2023). Notes on the research overall: AZD1222 recipients whose second dose came at about 4 weeks and those whose second dose came at about 12 weeks were combined into one group, since spike-specific TCR depth and breadth did not differ between the two schedules. TCR sequencing was performed for more than 230 trial participants, of whom some 200 were given two doses of AZD1222 and approximately 25 were given two doses of MenACWY control vaccine. Trial participants were enrolled by age into 18-55, 56-69 and 70-plus year subgroups, with around 150, 28 and 57 TCR-sequenced participants respectively. Findings and caveats that apply to the study as a whole: In the small 56-69-year group, the increase in depth fell short of significance, most likely because of low power. CD4 TCRs associated with the vaccine covered the entire spike protein, and the dominant responses were in regions 160-218 and 743-854. No day 14 peak-response samples were available, so repertoires were characterized only after the peak T cell response. Reportedly, almost half of the unique spike-specific TCRs recognized epitopes lying outside the regions that are mutated in the B.1.351 and B.1.1.7 variants. Conclusions about previously exposed vaccinees are limited because only six or seven AZD1222 recipients were SARS-CoV-2 seropositive at baseline. After two AZD1222 doses, both the breadth and the depth of spike-specific TCRs were significantly higher than at day 0 and than in MenACWY recipients. Participants were mostly white British, with more females than males. The authors suggested clonal diversity may have been underestimated.

The label giving this sample's time point can be read as: baseline before first vaccination. Samples from vaccinated people were obtained from the UK trials COV001 and COV002, which included a single-blind randomized controlled phase 2/3 trial of AZD1222 (ChAdOx1 nCoV-19) in healthy adults. For TCRbeta chain sequencing, PBMC samples were collected from trial participants at day 0 and at day 28 after the second dose. Trimming at the junction amounts to 5 bases on V and 8 bases on J, and the germline ends lie 16 bases apart. The CDR3 goes from the cysteine to the phenylalanine over 14 residues. Left in the record is the CDR3 DNA by itself, 42 bases read in frame from the first base. For CDR1 and CDR2, the germline V gene lists MDHEN and SYDVKM.

The V gene is TRBV28 and the J gene is TRBJ1-3; the D gene remains uncertain. This receptor was identified in an adult in good health. This material consisted of peripheral blood, taken on day 0 of AZD1222 vaccination. For the CDR3, the sequence is CASSPPHRSYTIYF. The DNA sequence reads TGTGCCAGCAGTCCCCCTCATAGGAGTTACACCATATATTTT.